This TCR beta chain was profiled in a study of regulatory T cells in long-lasting Graves disease. CDR1 and CDR2 (germline): KGHDR, SFDVKD. Trimming removed 2 bases at V and 6 bases at J, with 13 bases between. This CDR3 has 15 amino acids. Time point meaning: newly diagnosed GD, antithyroid drugs for less than 3 months. From PBMCs, RNA was extracted and then used to make the TCR library. TCR beta libraries were built with iRepertoire HTBI primers and Arm-PCR of CDR3 regions. TCRdb called the multiplex PCR reads again in MiXCR, with one record for every CDR3 protein. The profile shows about 560,000 distinct CDR3 sequences, about 16% of them singletons. The data also belong to a second study, concerning T cells in Graves' hyperthyroidism and ophthalmopathy.

V is TRBV24-1 and J is TRBJ2-4, with D perhaps being TRBD1 or TRBD2 (6 bases each). The sequenced sample was peripheral blood mononuclear cells (PBMCs), obtained at new diagnosis, from a patient treated with antithyroid drugs. This TCR derives from a man between 18 and 29 years old with Graves disease. CDR3 coding DNA: TGTGCCACCAGTGATTCACGGGGGCCGGGAAACATTCAGTACTTC. It is translated as CATSDSRGPGNIQYF.